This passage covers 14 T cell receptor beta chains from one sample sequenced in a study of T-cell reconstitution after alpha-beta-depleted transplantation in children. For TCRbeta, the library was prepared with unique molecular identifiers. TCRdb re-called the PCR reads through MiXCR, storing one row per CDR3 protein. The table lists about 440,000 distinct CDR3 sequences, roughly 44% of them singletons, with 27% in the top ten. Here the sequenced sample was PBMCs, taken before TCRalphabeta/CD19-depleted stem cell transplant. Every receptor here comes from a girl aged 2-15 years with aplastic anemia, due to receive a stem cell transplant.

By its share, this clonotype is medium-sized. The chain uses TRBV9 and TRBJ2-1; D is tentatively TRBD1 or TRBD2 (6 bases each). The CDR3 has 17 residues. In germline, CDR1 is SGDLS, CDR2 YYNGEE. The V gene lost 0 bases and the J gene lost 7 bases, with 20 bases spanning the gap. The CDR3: CASSVGRGGPGGNEQFF. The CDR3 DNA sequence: TGTGCCAGCAGCGTAGGGAGAGGGGGGCCCGGGGGAAATGAGCAGTTCTTC.

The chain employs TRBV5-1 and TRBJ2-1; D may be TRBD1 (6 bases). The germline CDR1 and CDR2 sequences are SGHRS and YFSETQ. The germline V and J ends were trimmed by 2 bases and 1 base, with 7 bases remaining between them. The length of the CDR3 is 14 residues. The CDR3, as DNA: TGCGCCAGCAGCTTCACAGGGTCCTACAATGAGCAGTTCTTC. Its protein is CASSFTGSYNEQFF.

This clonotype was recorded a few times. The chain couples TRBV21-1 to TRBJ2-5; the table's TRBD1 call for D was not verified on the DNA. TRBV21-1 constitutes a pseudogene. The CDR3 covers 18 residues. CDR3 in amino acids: CASSKVLKQGARGETQYF. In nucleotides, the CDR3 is TGTGCCAGCAGCAAAGTACTGAAACAGGGGGCGCGAGGAGAGACCCAGTACTTC.

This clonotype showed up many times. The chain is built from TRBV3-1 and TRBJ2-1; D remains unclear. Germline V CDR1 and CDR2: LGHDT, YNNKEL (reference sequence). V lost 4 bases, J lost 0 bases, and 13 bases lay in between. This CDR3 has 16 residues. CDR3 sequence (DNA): TGTGCCAGCAGCCTTTGCACGGCCCCCTCCTACAATGAGCAGTTCTTC. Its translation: CASSLCTAPSYNEQFF.

For the CDR3, the DNA is TGTGCCAGCAGTCTGGGGTCCCTTGTAAACACCGGGGAGCTGTTTTTT. It translates to CASSLGSLVNTGELFF. J is TRBJ2-2 and V is TRBV28; no clear D. This CDR3 contains 16 residues. CDR1 MDHEN and CDR2 SYDVKM come from the germline V gene. The ends were cut back, 5 bases at V and 2 bases at J, with 15 bases in the middle.

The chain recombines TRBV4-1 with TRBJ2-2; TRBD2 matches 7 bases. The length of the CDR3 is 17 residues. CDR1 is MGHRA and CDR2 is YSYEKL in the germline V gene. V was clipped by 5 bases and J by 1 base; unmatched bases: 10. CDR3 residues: CASSVVAGPGNTGELFF. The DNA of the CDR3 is TGCGCCAGCAGCGTAGTAGCGGGTCCAGGGAACACCGGGGAGCTGTTTTTT.

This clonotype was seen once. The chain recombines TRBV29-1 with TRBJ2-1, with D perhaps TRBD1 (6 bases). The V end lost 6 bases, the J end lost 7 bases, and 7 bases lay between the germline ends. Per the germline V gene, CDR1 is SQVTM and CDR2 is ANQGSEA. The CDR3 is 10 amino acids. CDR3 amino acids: CSVDRNEQFF. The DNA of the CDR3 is TGCAGCGTCGACAGGAATGAGCAGTTCTTC.

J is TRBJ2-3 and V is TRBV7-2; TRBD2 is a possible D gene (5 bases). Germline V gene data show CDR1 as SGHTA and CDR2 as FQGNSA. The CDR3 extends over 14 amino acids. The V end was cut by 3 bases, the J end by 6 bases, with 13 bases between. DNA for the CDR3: TGTGCCAGCAGCTTGGGCGGGCAAAGTGATACGCAGTATTTT. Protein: CASSLGGQSDTQYF.

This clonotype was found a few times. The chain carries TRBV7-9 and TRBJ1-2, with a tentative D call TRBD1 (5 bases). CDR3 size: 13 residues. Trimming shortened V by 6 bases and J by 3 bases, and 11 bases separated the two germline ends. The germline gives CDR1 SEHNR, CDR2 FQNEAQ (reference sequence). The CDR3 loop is CASSMDKHYGYTF. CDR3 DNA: TGTGCCAGCAGTATGGACAAGCACTATGGCTACACCTTC.

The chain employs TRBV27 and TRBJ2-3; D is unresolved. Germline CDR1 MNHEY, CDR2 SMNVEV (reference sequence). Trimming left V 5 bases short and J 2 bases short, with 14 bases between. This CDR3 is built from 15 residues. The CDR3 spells CASSAHWSLTDTQYF. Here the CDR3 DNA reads TGTGCCAGCAGTGCGCATTGGAGTCTCACAGATACGCAGTATTTT.

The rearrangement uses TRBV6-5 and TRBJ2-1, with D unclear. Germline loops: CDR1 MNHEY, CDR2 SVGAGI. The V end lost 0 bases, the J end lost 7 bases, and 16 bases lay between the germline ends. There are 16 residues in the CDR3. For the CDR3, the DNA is TGTGCCAGCAGTTACTCTGGCGGATACATGAGGAATGAGCAGTTCTTC. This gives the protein CASSYSGGYMRNEQFF.

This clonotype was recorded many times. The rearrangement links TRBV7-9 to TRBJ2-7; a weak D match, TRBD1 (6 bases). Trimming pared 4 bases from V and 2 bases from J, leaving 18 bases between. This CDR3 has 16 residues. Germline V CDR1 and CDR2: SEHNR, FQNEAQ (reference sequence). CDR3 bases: TGTGCCAGCAGCTCCCGACAGGATCCTTATCCCTACGAGCAGTACTTC. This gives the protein CASSSRQDPYPYEQYF.

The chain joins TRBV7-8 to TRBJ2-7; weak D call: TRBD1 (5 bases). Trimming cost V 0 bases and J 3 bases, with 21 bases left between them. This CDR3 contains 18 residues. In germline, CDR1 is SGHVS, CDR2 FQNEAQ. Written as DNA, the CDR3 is TGTGCCAGCAGCTTAGCGGCGAGAGGCAGGGCCTTTCTCTACGAGCAGTACTTC. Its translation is CASSLAARGRAFLYEQYF.

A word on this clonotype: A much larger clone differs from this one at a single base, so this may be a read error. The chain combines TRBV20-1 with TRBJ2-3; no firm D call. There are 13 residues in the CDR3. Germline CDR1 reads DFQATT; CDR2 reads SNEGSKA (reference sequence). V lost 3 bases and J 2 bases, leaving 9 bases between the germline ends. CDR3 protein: CSASYFPTDTQYF. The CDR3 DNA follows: TGCAGTGCTAGCTACTTTCCCACAGATACGCAGTATTTT.